The TCR beta chain described here comes from a study of T cell repertoires in cytomegalovirus infection. Across the study: Recently identified HLA-C-restricted CMV epitopes were among the peptides used. Through public TCR beta signatures, both CMV infection and matching HLA type were indicated. Study-level results: HLA-C-restricted CMV-specific TCR beta clonotypes prevailed in the ex vivo response.

TCRdb used MiXCR to reprocess the reads, holding one entry per CDR3 protein. The data show about half a million distinct CDR3 sequences, roughly a third seen once. This clonotype was detected ten times or more. The target antigen is unknown. CDR1 SGHTA and CDR2 FQGNSA come from the germline V gene. J was trimmed by 1 base and V by 4 bases; bases with no gene match: 4. The CDR3 consists of 16 residues. This specimen consisted of cultured PBMCs, obtained from culture after CMV antigen stimulation. This TCR came from a human donor in good health (CMV status not recorded). Some clones in this sample may be carry-over from other donors' samples. The rearrangement joins TRBV7-2 to TRBJ2-3; 11 positions match TRBD2. Here the CDR3 DNA reads TGTGCCAGCAGCTGGGGGGGACTAGCGGGCACAGATACGCAGTATTTT. Translating it yields CASSWGGLAGTDTQYF.